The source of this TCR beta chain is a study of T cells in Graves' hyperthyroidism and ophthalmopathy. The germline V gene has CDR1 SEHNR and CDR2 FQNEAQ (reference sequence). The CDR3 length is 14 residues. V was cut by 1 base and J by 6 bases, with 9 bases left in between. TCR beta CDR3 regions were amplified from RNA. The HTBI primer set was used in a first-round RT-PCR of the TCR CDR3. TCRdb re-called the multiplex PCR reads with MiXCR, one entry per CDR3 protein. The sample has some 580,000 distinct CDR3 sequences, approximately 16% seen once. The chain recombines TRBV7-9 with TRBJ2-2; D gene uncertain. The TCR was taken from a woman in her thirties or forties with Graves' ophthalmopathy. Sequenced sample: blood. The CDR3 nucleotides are TGTGCCAGCAGCTTAGAAATGTCTGCCGGGGAGCTGTTTTTT. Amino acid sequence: CASSLEMSAGELFF.